Presented here are 6 T cell receptor beta chains from one specimen sequenced in a study of radiotherapy plus CTLA-4 blockade in lung cancer. Generated by immunoSEQ multiplex PCR, the TCRdb table keeps only in-frame clones and is missing some. This sample has some 46,000 clones, with 82% found just once. The source material was peripheral blood, sampled from a patient treated with radiotherapy plus ipilimumab. The receptors come from a human donor with non-small cell lung cancer who had stable disease on radiotherapy plus ipilimumab.

CDR3 amino acids: CASSYHREGTPLHF. The DNA for the CDR3 is TGTGCCAGCAGCTACCACAGGGAGGGCACACCCCTCCACTTT. The chain recombines TRBV6-6 with TRBJ1-6; weak D call: TRBD1 (6 bases). The V gene lost 6 bases and the J gene lost 11 bases, with 17 bases spanning the gap. The germline V gene encodes CDR1 MNHNY and CDR2 SVGAGI (reference sequence). The CDR3 contains 14 residues.

The chain joins TRBV15 to TRBJ2-1; TRBD2 agrees at 9 bases. In germline, CDR1 is LNHNV, CDR2 YYDKDF (reference sequence). This CDR3 comprises 15 residues. Losses at the gene ends were 4 bases for V and 4 bases for J; bases not matched to a gene: 5. The CDR3 loop reads CATSTRAGGYNEQFF. CDR3 in DNA: TGTGCCACCAGCACCCGAGCGGGAGGTTACAATGAGCAGTTCTTC. Full variable domain (outside the CDR3, taken from reference TRBV15 and TRBJ2-1): DAMVIQNPRYQVTQFGKPVTLSCSQTLNHNVMYWYQQKSSQAPKLLFHYYDKDFNNEADTPDNFQSRRPNTSFCFLDIRSPGLGDTAMYLCATSTRAGGYNEQFFGPGTRLTVL.

The chain combines TRBV6-5 with TRBJ2-1, with 7 bases lining up with TRBD1. The germline CDR1 and CDR2 sequences are MNHEY and SVGAGI. V lost 6 bases, J lost 8 bases, and 10 bases stayed unmatched. The CDR3 extends over 14 amino acids. In DNA form, the CDR3 reads TGTGCCAGCAGCCAGGGGGAATGGGGAGATGAGCAGTTCTTC. Translation gives CASSQGEWGDEQFF.

Written as DNA, the CDR3 is TGTGCCAGCAGCGACAGGGGGCTAAGAGACACTGAAGCTTTCTTT. This translates into CASSDRGLRDTEAFF. This chain connects TRBV28 to TRBJ1-1, with 10 positions matching TRBD1. The V gene's germline CDR1 is MDHEN and CDR2 SYDVKM. CDR3 size: 15 residues. V lost 6 bases to trimming and J lost 3 bases; unmatched junction nucleotides: 7.

This chain connects TRBV6-5 to TRBJ2-7; 8 bases align to TRBD2. V trimming: 2 bases; J trimming: 6 bases; junction bases outside the gene matches: 6. Germline lookup yields CDR1 MNHEY and CDR2 SVGAGI. This CDR3 has 14 amino acids. CDR3 in DNA: TGTGCCAGCAGTTACGGCGGGAGCGGGAGCGAGCAGTACTTC. It is translated as CASSYGGSGSEQYF.

This chain joins TRBV27 and TRBJ2-7; 8 bases line up with TRBD2. Per the germline V gene, CDR1 is MNHEY and CDR2 is SMNVEV (reference sequence). V trimming: 5 bases; J trimming: 4 bases; junction bases outside the gene matches: 7. The CDR3 is 14 amino acids. The CDR3: CASSPAGVVYEQYF. The CDR3 DNA reads TGTGCCAGCAGTCCAGCGGGAGTAGTGTACGAGCAGTACTTC.